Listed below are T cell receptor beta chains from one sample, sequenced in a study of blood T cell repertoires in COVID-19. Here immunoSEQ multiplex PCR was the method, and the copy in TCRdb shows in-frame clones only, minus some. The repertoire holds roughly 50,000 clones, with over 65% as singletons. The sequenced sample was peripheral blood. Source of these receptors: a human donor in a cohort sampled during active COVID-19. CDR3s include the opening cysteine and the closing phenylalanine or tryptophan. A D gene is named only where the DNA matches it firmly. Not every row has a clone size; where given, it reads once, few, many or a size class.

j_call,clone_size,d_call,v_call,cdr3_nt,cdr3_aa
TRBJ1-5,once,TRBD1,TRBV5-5,TGTGCCAGCAGCTTATCCGGGACAGGGGGCCGACAGCCCCAGCATTTT,CASSLSGTGGRQPQHF
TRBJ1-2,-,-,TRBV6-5,TGTGCCAGCAGGCCGGGAAACAACCAAAACTATGGCTACACCTTC,CASRPGNNQNYGYTF
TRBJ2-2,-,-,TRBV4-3,TGCGCCAGCAGCCAAGAGGGGGCTGGCACCGGGGAGCTGTTTTTT,CASSQEGAGTGELFF
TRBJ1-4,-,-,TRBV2,TGTGCCAGCAGCCCCAGGGCAACTAATGAAAAACTGTTTTTT,CASSPRATNEKLFF
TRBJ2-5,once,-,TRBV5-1,TGCGCCAGCAGCTCGGCCTACGGGGAAGAGACCCAGTACTTC,CASSSAYGEETQYF
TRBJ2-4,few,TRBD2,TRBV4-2,TGTGCCAGCAGCATATTCTCCGGGACTAGCGGGGGGGCCTTGAACATTCAGTACTTC,CASSIFSGTSGGALNIQYF
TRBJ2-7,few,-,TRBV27,TGTGCCAGCAGTTTATCCTTCCCCTACGAGCAGTACTTC,CASSLSFPYEQYF
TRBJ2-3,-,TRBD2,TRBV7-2,TGTGCCAGCAGCTCCGGACTAGCCAGCACAGATACGCAGTATTTT,CASSSGLASTDTQYF
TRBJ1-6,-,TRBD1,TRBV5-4,TGTGCCAGCAGCACAGGGGCCCCGGGGTCACCCCTCCACTTT,CASSTGAPGSPLHF
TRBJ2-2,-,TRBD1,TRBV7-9,TGTGCCAGCTCGAAAGACAGGGCCAACACCGGGGAGCTGTTTTTT,CASSKDRANTGELFF
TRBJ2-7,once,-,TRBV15,TGTGCCACCAGCAGAGGTATACAGGGAACCGAGCAGTACTTC,CATSRGIQGTEQYF
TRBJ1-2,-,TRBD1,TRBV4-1,TGCGCCAGCAGCCCCACGACAGGGAGTTCGGCGGGCTACACCTTC,CASSPTTGSSAGYTF
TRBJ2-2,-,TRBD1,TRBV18,TGTGCCAGCTCACCACCGACAGGGGTCGACACCGGGGAGCTGTTTTTT,CASSPPTGVDTGELFF
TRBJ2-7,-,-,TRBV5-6,TGTGCCAGCAGCCCCCTCGGGTCCTACGAGCAGTACTTC,CASSPLGSYEQYF
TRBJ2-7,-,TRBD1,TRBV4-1,TGCGCCAGCAGCGCAAAACAGGGGGACTTCTACGAGCAGTACTTC,CASSAKQGDFYEQYF
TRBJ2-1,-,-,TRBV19,TGTGCCAGTAGTATCCGCATGGGGCCCTACAATGAGCAGTTCTTC,CASSIRMGPYNEQFF
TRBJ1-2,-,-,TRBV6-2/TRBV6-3,TGTGCCAGCAGTTACGAATGGGGGCGCGCCTATGGCTACACCTTC,CASSYEWGRAYGYTF
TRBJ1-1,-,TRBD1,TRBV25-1,TGTGCCAGCAGAAGACAGGGGGCGCAGGGTGAAGCTTTCTTT,CASRRQGAQGEAFF
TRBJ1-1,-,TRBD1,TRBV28,TGTGCCAGCAGGGCCGGGGACAGTTTGAACACTGAAGCTTTCTTT,CASRAGDSLNTEAFF
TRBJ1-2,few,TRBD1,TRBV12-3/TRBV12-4,TGTGCCAGTGCCCAGGGGGTATATGGCTACACCTTC,CASAQGVYGYTF
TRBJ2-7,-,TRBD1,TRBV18,TGTGCCAGCTCACGGGACAGGGGTTTCACCTACGAGCAGTACTTC,CASSRDRGFTYEQYF
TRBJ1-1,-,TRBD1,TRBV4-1,TGCGCCAGCAGCCTGGGACAGGGGGATGCCACTGAAGCTTTCTTT,CASSLGQGDATEAFF
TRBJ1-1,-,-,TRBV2,TGTGCCAGCAGGAGCACCTACCGGAACACTGAAGCTTTCTTT,CASRSTYRNTEAFF
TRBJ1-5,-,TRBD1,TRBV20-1,TGCAGTGCTAGTCTTCCGGTTGGGCAGGGGGGTCAGCCCCAGCATTTT,CSASLPVGQGGQPQHF
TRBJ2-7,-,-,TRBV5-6,TGTGCCAGCAGCCCGGTACTTCAGGGGACCTTCTCCTACGAGCAGTACTTC,CASSPVLQGTFSYEQYF
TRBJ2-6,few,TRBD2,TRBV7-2,TGTGCCAGCAGCCCGGCGGGAGCAGGGGCCAACGTCCTGACTTTC,CASSPAGAGANVLTF
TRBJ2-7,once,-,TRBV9,TGTGCCAGCAGCGTAGCGACAGCCGGCTCCTACGAGCAGTACTTC,CASSVATAGSYEQYF
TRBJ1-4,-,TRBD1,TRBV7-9,TGTGCCAGCAGCTCCGGACAGGAGATGGGAAATGAAAAACTGTTTTTT,CASSSGQEMGNEKLFF
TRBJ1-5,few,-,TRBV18,TGTGCCAGCTCACCTGAAGGGAATCGGGGTCAGCCCCAGCATTTT,CASSPEGNRGQPQHF
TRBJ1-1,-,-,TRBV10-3,TGTGCCATCAGTGAGTCGAATCGGGGGGCGTCAGGTGAAGCTTTCTTT,CAISESNRGASGEAFF
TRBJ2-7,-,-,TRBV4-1,TGCGCCAGCAGCCAAATAAGTGCGGGCTACGAGCAGTACTTC,CASSQISAGYEQYF
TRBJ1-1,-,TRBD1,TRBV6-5,TGTGCCAGCTCGAGTCCGGACAGGGGGACCCCTGAAGCTTTCTTT,CASSSPDRGTPEAFF
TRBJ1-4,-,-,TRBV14,TGTGCCAGCAGCCCTTATGGGGGCCTCAATGAAAAACTGTTTTTT,CASSPYGGLNEKLFF
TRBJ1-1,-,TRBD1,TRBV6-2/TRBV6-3,TGTGCCAGCAGTTACCAAAGGACAGGTGAAGCTTTCTTT,CASSYQRTGEAFF
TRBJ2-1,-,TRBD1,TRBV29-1,TGCAGCGTTGAAGAAGTACAGGGGGTTGCTGAGCAGTTCTTC,CSVEEVQGVAEQFF
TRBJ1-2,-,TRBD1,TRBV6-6,TGTGCCAGCAGATCGCCCCGACAGGGGTTCGGCTATGGCTACACCTTC,CASRSPRQGFGYGYTF
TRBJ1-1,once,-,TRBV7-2,TGTGCCAGCAGCTTAGCGATAGACATGAACACTGAAGCTTTCTTT,CASSLAIDMNTEAFF
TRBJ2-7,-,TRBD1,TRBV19,TGTGCCAGTAGTAAAGTCAGGGGGCGTAATTTTTTGGACTACGAGCAGTACTTC,CASSKVRGRNFLDYEQYF
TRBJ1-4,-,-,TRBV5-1,TGCGCCAGCAGCCGAGACAGAGTAGGTGAAAAACTGTTTTTT,CASSRDRVGEKLFF
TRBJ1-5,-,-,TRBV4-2,TGTGCCAGCAGCCAAGATGCCAGTAGCAATCAGCCCCAGCATTTT,CASSQDASSNQPQHF
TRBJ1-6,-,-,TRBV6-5,TGTGCCAGCAGTTACTCTCTGAATTCACCCCTCCACTTT,CASSYSLNSPLHF
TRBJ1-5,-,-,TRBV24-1,TGTGCCACCAGTGAACAGGCCCATCAGCCCCAGCATTTT,CATSEQAHQPQHF
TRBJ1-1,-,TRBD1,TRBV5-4,TGTGCCAGCAGATTACAGGGGAGAACTGAAGCTTTCTTT,CASRLQGRTEAFF
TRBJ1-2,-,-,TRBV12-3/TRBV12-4,TGTGCCAGCAGTCCCGACAGGCTCTATGGCTACACCTTC,CASSPDRLYGYTF
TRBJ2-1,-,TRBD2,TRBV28,TGTGCCAGCAGGCCTTTGACTAGCGGGGGCAATGAGCAGTTCTTC,CASRPLTSGGNEQFF
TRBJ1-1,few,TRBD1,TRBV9,TGTGCCAGCAGCGGCCCGGGACAGGGTGAAGCTTTCTTT,CASSGPGQGEAFF